The source of this T cell receptor beta chain is a study of blood T cell repertoires in COVID-19 (dated by TCRdb to the early 2020s). About the full investigation: Samples covering the acute and convalescent phases of COVID-19 were provided by collaborators in the United States, Italy and Spain. The material from the prospective study consisted of cDNA or gDNA derived from T cells, B-cell-depleted T cells, or PBMCs. Deeply sampled blood TCRbeta repertoires from subjects exposed to, actively infected with, or recovered from COVID-19 were included in the dataset. The repertoires were released in a freely available public database meant as a resource for research on the immune response to SARS-CoV-2. Samples were obtained from the ongoing ImmuneRACE study (first 160 participants) and from some 1,200 subjects provided by 6 global collaborators. Nearly every sample came with metadata listing a de-identified subject ID, COVID-19 status, age in years and sex. Where available, HLA class I and class II types were taken from metadata supplied by the sample provider and were not determined by assay-based typing.

Whole blood was collected in K2EDTA tubes by collaborating institutions according to the institutions' own protocols. For TCRbeta analysis, collaborators shipped samples in one of three forms: frozen whole blood, isolated PBMCs, or DNA extracted from either of those sample types. Study-wide conclusions, independent of this receptor: The amount of clinical and demographic metadata varied by source and participant and was provided uncurated.

To note about this clone: No antigen is known for it. There are no base qualities to consult, and no much larger clone falls within one base.

The immunoSEQ Assay, a bias-controlled multiplex PCR, was used to amplify TCRbeta CDR3 regions from genomic DNA. The study's processing was this. The number of nucleated cells in each sample was estimated from the amplification of reference gene primers within the assay. Sequence reads were collapsed and filtered to measure the absolute abundance of every unique TCRbeta CDR3 rearrangement. For each sample, productive Simpson clonality was calculated by taking the square root of Simpson's diversity index across productive rearrangements. TCRdb took this table from immuneACCESS and kept in-frame rearrangements with V and J called. Such tables lack part of the clones; where checked against another copy, unresolved V genes explain under half of the gap, and the rest is unexplained. That table supplies the V and J calls and clone size; D and trimming were determined from the DNA. The sample table holds 39,000 or so clones, of which roughly 80% were seen once. The ten biggest clones cover less than 12% of the sample.

This TCR derives from a man aged 55 to 70 in a cohort sampled during active COVID-19. Sequencing used peripheral blood.

For the CDR3, the sequence is CASGAYRGRGNQPQHF. The nucleotide sequence is TGTGCCAGCGGCGCTTACAGGGGGCGCGGCAATCAGCCCCAGCATTTT. The rearranged segments are TRBV28 and TRBJ1-5; TRBD1 agrees with 9 junctional bases. At the junction V is shortened by 8 bases and J by 2 bases; bases outside the gene matches: 10. In the germline V gene, CDR1 corresponds to MDHEN and CDR2 to SYDVKM. Taken from cysteine to phenylalanine, the CDR3 has 16 residues. CDR3 DNA only is kept here, 48 bases in frame from base 1.